A selection of T cell receptor beta chains follows, all from one sample in a study of shared clonotypes between healthy human individuals. Clones were sequenced by immunoSEQ multiplex PCR, and TCRdb holds only the in-frame ones, with some missing. Here the sample spans about 990,000 clones, about four fifths being singletons. The sequencing input was memory CD4+ T cells from PBMCs. The receptors were sampled from a man between 18 and 35 years old in good health. Some clones in this sample may be carry-over from other donors' samples. Both conserved end residues are part of each CDR3. The D gene is left open where the match is weak. Clone size, where shown, is once, few, many, or a class for clones that have expanded.

J | D | length | size | V | CDR3 | DNA
TRBJ1-2 | . | 15 | . | TRBV5-1 | CASSLRASNDYGYTF | TGCGCCAGCAGCCTGCGGGCGTCCAACGACTATGGCTACACCTTC
TRBJ2-2 | TRBD1 | 13 | once | TRBV6-4 | CARDRSGTGELFF | TGTGCCAGGGACAGGAGTGGGACCGGGGAGCTGTTTTTT
TRBJ2-3 | TRBD2 | 14 | . | TRBV28 | CASSLAGAIDTQYF | TGTGCCAGCAGTTTGGCGGGAGCAATTGATACGCAGTATTTT
TRBJ2-1 | . | 16 | once | TRBV9 | CASSVGSGSSYNEQFF | TGTGCCAGCAGCGTAGGGAGTGGGAGCTCCTACAATGAGCAGTTCTTC
TRBJ2-2 | . | 15 | . | TRBV18 | CASSPRLTNTGELFF | TGTGCCAGCTCACCAAGACTTACGAACACCGGGGAGCTGTTTTTT
TRBJ2-7 | . | 14 | . | TRBV28 | CASSLVGNLGEQYF | TGTGCCAGCAGTTTAGTCGGGAATCTTGGCGAGCAGTACTTC
TRBJ2-3 | . | 15 | . | TRBV11-2 | CASSPRAWSTDTQYF | TGTGCCAGCAGCCCCCGAGCCTGGAGCACAGATACGCAGTATTTT
TRBJ2-7 | . | 14 | once | TRBV9 | CASSVELYSYEQYF | TGTGCCAGCAGCGTAGAACTATACTCCTACGAGCAGTACTTC
TRBJ1-1 | . | 12 | . | TRBV29-1 | CSASRANTEAFF | TGCAGCGCGTCCAGGGCCAACACTGAAGCTTTCTTT
TRBJ2-1 | . | 14 | few | TRBV9 | CASSAQIGNNEQFF | TGTGCCAGCAGCGCTCAAATAGGGAACAATGAGCAGTTCTTC
TRBJ2-7 | . | 12 | . | TRBV28 | CATKRGGYEQYF | TGTGCCACCAAAAGAGGTGGCTACGAGCAGTACTTC
TRBJ2-7 | . | 16 | . | TRBV1 | CTSSPLWWRGTYEQYF | TGCACCAGCAGCCCTCTATGGTGGCGGGGCACCTACGAGCAGTACTTC
TRBJ2-2 | . | 13 | . | TRBV27 | CASSLIGTGELFF | TGTGCCAGCAGTTTAATTGGGACCGGGGAGCTGTTTTTT
TRBJ1-1 | . | 14 | few | TRBV30 | CAWSQGNQNTEAFF | TGTGCCTGGAGTCAGGGCAACCAGAACACTGAAGCTTTCTTT
TRBJ2-7 | . | 14 | many | TRBV11-2 | CASSLVPGDDEQYF | TGTGCCAGCAGCTTAGTCCCGGGAGACGACGAGCAGTACTTC
TRBJ2-5 | . | 14 | . | TRBV7-2 | CASSFQGTSKAQYF | TGTGCCAGCAGCTTCCAGGGGACGAGTAAGGCCCAGTACTTC
TRBJ1-5 | . | 13 | . | TRBV19 | CASSIQGSQPQHF | TGTGCCAGTAGTATCCAGGGTTCACAGCCCCAGCATTTT
TRBJ2-7 | . | 15 | many | TRBV14 | CASSQAIYSSYEQYF | TGTGCCAGCAGCCAAGCTATCTACAGCTCCTACGAGCAGTACTTC
TRBJ1-1 | . | 14 | few | TRBV4-2 | CASSQTDTPRGAFF | TGTGCCAGCAGCCAGACTGACACTCCCCGAGGAGCTTTCTTT
TRBJ1-5 | . | 13 | once | TRBV6-1 | CASKGGQGQPQHF | TGTGCCAGCAAGGGGGGCCAAGGTCAGCCCCAGCATTTT
TRBJ2-2 | . | 13 | . | TRBV7-9 | CASQGANTGELFF | TGTGCCAGCCAGGGTGCGAACACCGGGGAGCTGTTTTTT
TRBJ2-3 | TRBD2 | 17 | . | TRBV18 | CASSLTSGTASTDTQYF | TGTGCCAGCTCTCTGACTAGCGGGACGGCTAGCACAGATACGCAGTATTTT
TRBJ2-3 | . | 16 | . | TRBV28 | CASSSGGQIDTDTQYF | TGTGCCAGCAGTTCTGGGGGACAAATTGACACAGATACGCAGTATTTT
TRBJ2-6 | . | 15 | . | TRBV27 | CASSAQRSGANVLTF | TGTGCCAGCAGTGCGCAGCGATCAGGGGCCAACGTCCTGACTTTC
TRBJ2-2 | . | 14 | few | TRBV9 | CASSRTINTGELFF | TGTGCCAGCAGTCGGACTATCAACACCGGGGAGCTGTTTTTT
TRBJ2-3 | TRBD1 | 14 | . | TRBV6-6 | CASSKQGNADTQYF | TGTGCCAGCAGTAAACAGGGGAATGCAGATACGCAGTATTTT
TRBJ2-6 | . | 17 | . | TRBV19 | CASSIRVRPSGANVLTF | TGTGCCAGTAGTATAAGGGTCCGGCCCTCTGGGGCCAACGTCCTGACTTTC
TRBJ2-3 | . | 11 | . | TRBV28 | CASRVSDTQYF | TGTGCCAGCAGGGTTTCGGATACGCAGTATTTT
TRBJ2-1 | TRBD2 | 17 | once | TRBV11-2 | CASSSLAGVSPYNEQFF | TGTGCCAGCAGCTCCCTAGCGGGAGTAAGCCCCTACAATGAGCAGTTCTTC
TRBJ1-1 | TRBD1 | 16 | once | TRBV14 | CASSPRIRGKATEAFF | TGTGCCAGCAGCCCCCGTATCAGGGGGAAGGCCACTGAAGCTTTCTTT
TRBJ2-5 | TRBD1 | 15 | . | TRBV5-1 | CASKEQTGGPETQYF | TGCGCCAGCAAAGAACAGACAGGGGGCCCTGAGACCCAGTACTTC
TRBJ2-1 | . | 12 | . | TRBV2 | CASTSPYNEQFF | TGTGCCAGCACCTCTCCTTACAATGAGCAGTTCTTC
TRBJ2-1 | TRBD2 | 16 | . | TRBV10-2 | CASSDPSGSLADEQFF | TGCGCCAGCAGTGATCCTAGCGGGAGCCTCGCGGATGAGCAGTTCTTC
TRBJ2-7 | . | 13 | . | TRBV6-6 | CASSYSTSQEQYF | TGTGCCAGCAGTTACTCGACCTCCCAGGAGCAGTACTTC
TRBJ2-3 | . | 14 | . | TRBV19 | CASSISLGEAAQYF | TGTGCCAGTAGTATCTCCCTAGGTGAAGCGGCGCAGTATTTT
TRBJ1-1 | . | 14 | . | TRBV11-2 | CASSSSGTYTEAFF | TGTGCCAGCAGCTCCTCCGGGACATACACTGAAGCTTTCTTT
TRBJ2-3 | . | 14 | . | TRBV15 | CATSVSGRTDTQYF | TGTGCCACCAGCGTCTCCGGGAGAACAGATACGCAGTATTTT
TRBJ2-7 | . | 11 | many | TRBV2 | CASRQRYEQYF | TGTGCCAGCCGCCAGCGGTACGAGCAGTACTTC
TRBJ2-3 | TRBD2 | 15 | . | TRBV9 | CASSVGLSGIDTQYF | TGTGCCAGCAGCGTAGGTCTTAGCGGGATCGATACGCAGTATTTT
TRBJ2-3 | . | 14 | . | TRBV11-2 | CASSSPRVRDTQYF | TGTGCCAGCAGCTCCCCGAGGGTCAGGGATACGCAGTATTTT
TRBJ2-1 | TRBD2 | 16 | once | TRBV7-9 | CASSLSLAGSYNEQFF | TGTGCCAGCAGCTTATCACTAGCGGGGTCCTACAATGAGCAGTTCTTC
TRBJ2-1 | TRBD1 | 15 | . | TRBV11-2 | CASSSDRGGYNEQFF | TGTGCCAGCAGCTCGGACAGGGGAGGCTACAATGAGCAGTTCTTC